This entry lists 28 T cell receptor beta chains sequenced from one sample in a study of blood T cell repertoires in COVID-19 (dated by TCRdb to 2020 to 2022). The library was prepared using the immunoSEQ multiplex PCR assay. TCRdb's version of the immuneACCESS table is confined to in-frame rearrangements and falls short of the full clone set. An unresolved V gene accounts for under half of the shortfall where checked; the remainder is of unknown origin. For this sample the table gives 170,000 or so clones, of which around 84% were detected only once. The top ten constitute approximately 7% of the sample. The specimen sequenced was peripheral blood. The receptors come from a man aged 45-65 years with active or convalescent COVID-19.

The genes are TRBV7-3 and TRBJ2-5, with TRBD2 matching over 8 bases. The junction had 9 bases not matched to a gene; V was cut back by 0 bases and J by 6 bases. The CDR3 is 16 residues long. Germline CDR1 SGHTA, CDR2 FQGTGA. CDR3 DNA sequence: TGTGCCAGCAGCTTAACGTTCCGGGAGGGCTTAAAGACCCAGTACTTC. Its protein product is CASSLTFREGLKTQYF.

This clone occurred a few times. The chain joins TRBV11-1 to TRBJ2-1; TRBD1 is a possible D gene (6 bases). Trimming took off 1 base at V and 5 bases at J, with 12 bases between the two ends. Germline lookup yields CDR1 SGHAT and CDR2 FQDESV (reference sequence). This CDR3 region has 15 residues. CDR3 amino acids: CASSLVQGADNEQFF. For the CDR3, the DNA is TGTGCCAGCAGCTTAGTACAGGGAGCGGACAATGAGCAGTTCTTC.

V is TRBV18 and J is TRBJ2-5; 9 nucleotides line up with TRBD1. Germline values: CDR1 KGHSH, CDR2 LQKENI. The CDR3 length is 16 residues. The V gene end was trimmed by 2 bases and the J gene end by 4 bases; junction bases not matched to a gene: 8. This CDR3 is CASSPGTGRGPETQYF. DNA of the CDR3: TGTGCCAGCTCACCAGGGACAGGGAGAGGGCCAGAGACCCAGTACTTC.

This rearrangement joins TRBV10-3 to TRBJ2-2; D is uncertain. Germline lookup yields CDR1 ENHRY and CDR2 SYGVKD. This CDR3 contains 11 residues. V shed 5 bases and J shed 4 bases, with 2 bases lying between them. DNA for the CDR3: TGTGCCATCAGTCGCACCGGGGAGCTGTTTTTT. Protein product: CAISRTGELFF.

This chain joins TRBV7-2 and TRBJ2-1; no definite D call. Trimming pared 4 bases from V and 7 bases from J, leaving 8 bases between. This CDR3 contains 12 residues. CDR1 is SGHTA and CDR2 is FQGNSA in the germline V gene. The CDR3 DNA sequence: TGTGCCAGCAGCTATGGCCCAAATGAGCAGTTCTTC. The encoded protein is CASSYGPNEQFF.

With regard to this clone: This specimen includes other DNA sequences encoding the same CDR3. The gene calls are TRBV5-6 and TRBJ2-7, with 7 bases aligning to TRBD1. Germline V gene lookup returns CDR1 SGHDT and CDR2 YYEEEE. The junction had 7 bases not matched to a gene; V was cut back by 4 bases and J by 3 bases. This CDR3 is 14 amino acids long. The DNA for the CDR3 is TGTGCCAGCAGCACACAGGGGTCAAGCTACGAGCAGTACTTC. This gives the protein CASSTQGSSYEQYF. Looking up the rest from reference TRBV5-6 and TRBJ2-7 gives the full variable domain: DAGVTQSPTHLIKTRGQQVTLRCSPKSGHDTVSWYQQALGQGPQFIFQYYEEEERQRGNFPDRFSGHQFPNYSSELNVNALLLGDSALYLCASSTQGSSYEQYFGPGTRLTVT.

This chain joins TRBV19 and TRBJ1-2; the D is unclear. The CDR3 loop spans 14 amino acids. V was shortened by 6 bases and J by 0 bases, with 11 bases between the two germline ends. Germline loops: CDR1 LNHDA, CDR2 SQIVND (reference sequence). The CDR3 nucleotides read TGTGCCAGTAGCCCCATGGGCTCTAACTATGGCTACACCTTC. As protein: CASSPMGSNYGYTF.

This clone turned up a few times. The chain carries TRBV9 and TRBJ1-2; D gene uncertain. This CDR3 spans 14 amino acids. Per germline, CDR1 SGDLS and CDR2 YYNGEE. Trimming shortened V by 0 bases and J by 7 bases, and 13 bases separated the two germline ends. The CDR3 spells CASSVAEGIAGYTF. As DNA, the CDR3 is TGTGCCAGCAGCGTAGCTGAGGGAATCGCTGGCTACACCTTC.

This clone was found once. The V gene is TRBV7-2, the J gene TRBJ1-2, with D uncertain. V was shortened by 2 bases and J by 3 bases, with 10 bases between the two germline ends. Germline V gene lookup returns CDR1 SGHTA and CDR2 FQGNSA. This CDR3 spans 14 amino acids. This CDR3 reads CASSLSSGHYGYTF. The CDR3, as DNA: TGTGCCAGCAGCTTAAGTAGCGGGCACTATGGCTACACCTTC.

The chain carries TRBV2 and TRBJ2-3; the match to TRBD2 covers 9 bases. J gave up 6 bases and V 3 bases, and 16 bases lay outside the gene matches. Germline assignment: CDR1 SNHLY and CDR2 FYNNEI. The CDR3 consists of 18 residues. The chain's CDR3 is CASSDGSGGRRLWDTQYF. The CDR3 region has the DNA TGTGCCAGCAGTGATGGTAGCGGGGGCCGTCGCCTGTGGGATACGCAGTATTTT.

CDR3 residues: CASSVLAGGKETQYF. DNA for the CDR3: TGCGCCAGCAGCGTCTTAGCGGGGGGCAAGGAGACCCAGTACTTC. V and J are TRBV5-1 and TRBJ2-5; 10 bases map to TRBD2. Germline V lookup: CDR1 SGHRS, CDR2 YFSETQ. The ends lost 4 bases at V and 5 bases at J; junction bases unmatched: 8. The CDR3 sequence is 15 residues long.

This clone was seen only once. CDR3 DNA sequence: TGTGCCAGCAGCGTAGAAGCGGGGGGGCCTCCCGGGGAGCTGTTTTTT. It translates to CASSVEAGGPPGELFF. The rearrangement uses TRBV9 and TRBJ2-2; the match to TRBD2 covers 10 bases. The trim removed 0 bases at V and 6 bases at J, leaving 5 bases unmatched. The CDR3 consists of 16 residues. The germline gives CDR1 SGDLS, CDR2 YYNGEE.

The chain combines TRBV4-2 with TRBJ1-4; D uncertain. This CDR3 contains 14 residues. Per the germline V gene, CDR1 is LGHNA and CDR2 is YNFKEQ. The V end lost 4 bases, the J end lost 8 bases, and 14 bases lay between the germline ends. The CDR3 sequence: CASSRLPPGEKLFF. The CDR3 region has the DNA TGTGCCAGCAGCCGACTCCCTCCCGGCGAAAAACTGTTTTTT.

The chain uses TRBV28 and TRBJ2-5; the D is unclear. This CDR3 contains 14 residues. V was cut by 4 bases and J by 1 base, with 10 bases left in between. Germline assignment: CDR1 MDHEN and CDR2 SYDVKM. The CDR3 DNA reads as TGTGCCAGCAGTTCCCCGACTGGCCAAGAGACCCAGTACTTC. This translates into CASSSPTGQETQYF.

This chain links TRBV5-4 with TRBJ2-6, with 7 bases matching TRBD1. Unmatched junction bases numbered 8, after V lost 2 bases and J lost 0 bases. The CDR3 covers 18 residues. Germline values: CDR1 SGHNT, CDR2 YYREEE (reference sequence). In DNA form, the CDR3 reads TGTGCCAGCAGCTTTGCGCCAGGGGGATTCTCTGGGGCCAACGTCCTGACTTTC. The encoded protein is CASSFAPGGFSGANVLTF. The full variable domain, its missing parts supplied by reference TRBV5-4 and TRBJ2-6, is ETGVTQSPTHLIKTRGQQVTLRCSSQSGHNTVSWYQQALGQGPQFIFQYYREEENGRGNFPPRFSGLQFPNYSSELNVNALELDDSALYLCASSFAPGGFSGANVLTFGAGSRLTVL.

The genes are TRBV18 and TRBJ2-7; 7 bases match TRBD2. After removal of 3 bases from V and 6 bases from J, the junction contained 11 bases not matched to a gene. CDR1 is KGHSH and CDR2 is LQKENI in the germline V gene. The CDR3 extends over 15 amino acids. CDR3 loop: CASSPLRAGESEQYF. The CDR3 nucleotides read TGTGCCAGCTCACCCTTGAGGGCGGGAGAAAGCGAGCAGTACTTC. The full variable domain, its missing parts supplied by reference TRBV18 and TRBJ2-7, is NAGVMQNPRHLVRRRGQEARLRCSPMKGHSHVYWYRQLPEEGLKFMVYLQKENIIDESGMPKERFSAEFPKEGPSILRIQQVVRGDSAAYFCASSPLRAGESEQYFGPGTRLTVT.

This clone was observed a single time. In nucleotides, the CDR3 is TGTGCCACCAGTGATGGGACAGGGGGCCGTGAGACCCAGTACTTC. Its translation is CATSDGTGGRETQYF. The V and J genes are TRBV24-1 and TRBJ2-5; 12 bases map to TRBD1. Germline V gene lookup returns CDR1 KGHDR and CDR2 SFDVKD. J lost 5 bases, V lost 3 bases, and 3 bases had no gene match. This CDR3 is built from 15 residues.

J is TRBJ2-7 and V is TRBV2, with 9 positions matching TRBD2. Germline CDR1 reads SNHLY; CDR2 reads FYNNEI. This CDR3 has 17 amino acids. V was pared by 6 bases and J by 4 bases, with 16 bases of the junction left unmatched. The CDR3 coding sequence is TGTGCCAGCAGGGCAGCGGGGGGCCCGCTAGTAGGTTACGAGCAGTACTTC. Protein sequence: CASRAAGGPLVGYEQYF.

V is TRBV5-1 and J is TRBJ1-1; D gene ambiguous. The CDR3 has 12 residues. V gave up 0 bases and J gave up 7 bases, with 7 bases separating them. Germline loops: CDR1 SGHRS, CDR2 YFSETQ. In DNA, the CDR3 is TGCGCCAGCAGCTTGGCCGGCGGTGAAGCTTTCTTT. Its protein is CASSLAGGEAFF.

The chain has TRBV3-1 (or the pseudogene TRBV3-2) and TRBJ2-7; 7 positions match TRBD1. Germline lookup yields CDR1 LGHDT and CDR2 YNNKEL (reference sequence). The CDR3 consists of 16 residues. V gave up 7 bases and J gave up 2 bases; unmatched junction bases: 14. CDR3 residues: CASTRTGAAKTYEQYF. The CDR3 region has the DNA TGTGCCAGCACCCGAACAGGGGCCGCAAAGACCTACGAGCAGTACTTC.

This clone was seen only once. This chain links TRBV24-1 with TRBJ1-1; no definite D call. V lost 9 bases and J lost 1, with 8 bases in between. Germline V gene data show CDR1 as KGHDR and CDR2 as SFDVKD. CDR3 size: 12 residues. CDR3 coding DNA: TGTGCCACCCCGAGGGAGAACACTGAAGCTTTCTTT. Translated, it gives CATPRENTEAFF.

This clone was seen more than once but under ten times. The chain recombines TRBV28 with TRBJ1-6; the match to TRBD1 covers 7 bases. CDR1 is MDHEN and CDR2 is SYDVKM in the germline V gene. The V segment lost 5 bases and the J segment 5 bases; nucleotides outside the gene matches: 6. CDR3 length equals 15 residues. CDR3 loop: CASSPPGQHNSPLHF. In nucleotides, the CDR3 is TGTGCCAGCAGTCCCCCGGGACAGCATAATTCACCCCTCCACTTT.

This clone was seen once. The chain joins TRBV29-1 to TRBJ2-7, with 9 bases lining up with TRBD2. Germline CDR1 reads SQVTM; CDR2 reads ANQGSEA. The V gene end was trimmed by 7 bases and the J gene end by 3 bases; junction bases not matched to a gene: 13. The CDR3 loop spans 15 amino acids. The CDR3 here is CSASGDAGGIYEQYF. The CDR3, as DNA: TGCAGCGCCTCGGGGGACGCGGGGGGGATCTACGAGCAGTACTTC.

The chain uses TRBV6-5 and TRBJ1-2, with TRBD1 as a possible D gene (6 bases). The CDR3 runs 16 residues. Trimming took off 0 bases at V and 7 bases at J, with 18 bases between the two ends. The germline gives CDR1 MNHEY, CDR2 SVGAGI. The CDR3 sequence is CASSYSPGGENGGYTF. The CDR3 DNA reads TGTGCCAGCAGTTACTCACCGGGGGGCGAAAACGGTGGCTACACCTTC.

This sequence joins TRBV11-3 and TRBJ1-2, with no clear D. The CDR3 has 13 amino acids. Trimming stripped 4 bases from V and 1 base from J, with 7 bases between. Germline V lookup: CDR1 SGHNT, CDR2 YENEEA. The CDR3 reads CASSSADNYGYTF. DNA for the CDR3: TGTGCCAGCAGCTCAGCGGATAACTATGGCTACACCTTC.

This clone has just one count. The chain carries TRBV6-5 and TRBJ2-5, with 13 nucleotides matching TRBD2. CDR3 length: 15 amino acids. J gave up 9 bases and V 6 bases, and 10 bases lay outside the gene matches. Germline V gene data show CDR1 as MNHEY and CDR2 as SVGAGI. The CDR3 bases are TGTGCCAGCAGCCGCGGACTAGCGGGAGCGGGGGCCCAGTACTTC. It codes for CASSRGLAGAGAQYF.

This clone was seen once. The chain employs TRBV18 and TRBJ1-5; D is possibly TRBD1 (5 bases). This CDR3 has 15 residues. The V end was cut by 2 bases, the J end by 0 bases, with 8 bases between. The germline CDR1 and CDR2 sequences are KGHSH and LQKENI. Here the CDR3 DNA reads TGTGCCAGCTCACCAACGACAGTTAGCAATCAGCCCCAGCATTTT. It translates to CASSPTTVSNQPQHF. The entire variable domain, with the rest obtained from reference TRBV18 and TRBJ1-5, is as follows: NAGVMQNPRHLVRRRGQEARLRCSPMKGHSHVYWYRQLPEEGLKFMVYLQKENIIDESGMPKERFSAEFPKEGPSILRIQQVVRGDSAAYFCASSPTTVSNQPQHFGDGTRLSIL.

The chain links TRBV5-4 to TRBJ1-2; the D gene is possibly TRBD1 (6 bases). CDR1 and CDR2 (germline): SGHNT, YYREEE (reference sequence). The CDR3 is 15 residues long. Trimming pared 4 bases from V and 4 bases from J, leaving 17 bases between. This chain's CDR3 is CASSPKQGIGYGYTF. The CDR3 DNA reads as TGTGCCAGCAGCCCTAAACAGGGTATTGGCTATGGCTACACCTTC.